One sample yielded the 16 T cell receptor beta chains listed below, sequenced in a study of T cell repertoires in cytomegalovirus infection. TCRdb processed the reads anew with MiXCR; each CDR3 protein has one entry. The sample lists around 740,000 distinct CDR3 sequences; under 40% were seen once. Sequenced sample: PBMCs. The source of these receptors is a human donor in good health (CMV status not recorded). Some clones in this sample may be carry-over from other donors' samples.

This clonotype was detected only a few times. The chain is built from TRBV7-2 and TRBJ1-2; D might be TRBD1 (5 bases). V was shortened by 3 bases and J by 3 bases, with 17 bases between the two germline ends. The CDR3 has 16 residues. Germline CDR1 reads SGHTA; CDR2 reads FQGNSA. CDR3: CASSLAIREQDYGYTF. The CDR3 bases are TGTGCCAGCAGCTTGGCGATCCGGGAACAGGACTATGGCTACACCTTC.

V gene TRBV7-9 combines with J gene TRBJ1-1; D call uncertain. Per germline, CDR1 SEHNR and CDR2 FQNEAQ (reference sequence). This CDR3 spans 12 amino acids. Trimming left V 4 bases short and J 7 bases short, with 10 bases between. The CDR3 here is CASSSQPVEAFF. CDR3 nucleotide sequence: TGTGCCAGCAGCTCCCAGCCTGTTGAAGCTTTCTTT. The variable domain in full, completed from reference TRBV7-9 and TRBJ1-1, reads DTGVSQNPRHKITKRGQNVTFRCDPISEHNRLYWYRQTLGQGPEFLTYFQNEAQLEKSRLLSDRFSAERPKGSFSTLEIQRTEQGDSAMYLCASSSQPVEAFFGQGTRLTVV.

This CDR3 reads CASRRGLAGTDTQYF. The CDR3, as DNA: TGTGCCAGCAGACGGGGACTAGCGGGCACAGATACGCAGTATTTT. The J gene is TRBJ2-3, the V gene TRBV7-6; the match to TRBD2 covers 11 bases. The CDR3 is 15 residues long. The V gene's germline CDR1 is SGHVS and CDR2 FNYEAQ. With V trimmed by 6 bases and J by 1 base, 3 bases remained unmatched.

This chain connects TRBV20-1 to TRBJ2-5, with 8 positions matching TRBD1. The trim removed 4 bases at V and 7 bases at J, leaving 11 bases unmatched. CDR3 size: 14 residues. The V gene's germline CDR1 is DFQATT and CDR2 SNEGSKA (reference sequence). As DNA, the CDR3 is TGCAGTGCTACGCTGCCAGGGGGCAAGGTGACCCAGTACTTC. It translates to CSATLPGGKVTQYF.

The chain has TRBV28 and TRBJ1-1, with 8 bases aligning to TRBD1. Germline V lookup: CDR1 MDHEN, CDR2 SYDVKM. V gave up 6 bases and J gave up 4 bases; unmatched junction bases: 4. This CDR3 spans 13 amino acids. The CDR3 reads CASRLQGATEAFF. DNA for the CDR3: TGTGCCAGCAGGCTGCAGGGGGCCACTGAAGCTTTCTTT.

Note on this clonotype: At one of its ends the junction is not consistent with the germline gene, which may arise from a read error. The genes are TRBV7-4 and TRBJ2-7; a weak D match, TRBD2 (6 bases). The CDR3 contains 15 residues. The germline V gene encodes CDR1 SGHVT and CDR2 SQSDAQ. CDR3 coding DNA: TGTACCAGCAGCCCGGGGTACGGGTCCCGGGAGGAGCAGTACTTC. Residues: CTSSPGYGSREEQYF.

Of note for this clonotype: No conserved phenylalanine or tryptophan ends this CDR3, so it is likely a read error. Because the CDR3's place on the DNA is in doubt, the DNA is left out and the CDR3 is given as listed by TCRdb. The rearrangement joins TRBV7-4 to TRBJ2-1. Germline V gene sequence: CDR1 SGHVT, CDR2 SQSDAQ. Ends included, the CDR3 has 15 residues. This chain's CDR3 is CASSLEPTSYNEQLL.

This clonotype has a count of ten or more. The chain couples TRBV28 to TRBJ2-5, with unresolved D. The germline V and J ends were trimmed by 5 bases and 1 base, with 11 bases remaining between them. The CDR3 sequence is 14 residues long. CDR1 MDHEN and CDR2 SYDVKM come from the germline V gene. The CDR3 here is CASSTNSVQETQYF. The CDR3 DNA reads TGTGCCAGCAGTACCAACAGCGTCCAAGAGACCCAGTACTTC. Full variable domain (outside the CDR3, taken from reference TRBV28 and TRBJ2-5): DVKVTQSSRYLVKRTGEKVFLECVQDMDHENMFWYRQDPGLGLRLIYFSYDVKMKEKGDIPEGYSVSREKKERFSLILESASTNQTSMYLCASSTNSVQETQYFGPGTRLLVL.

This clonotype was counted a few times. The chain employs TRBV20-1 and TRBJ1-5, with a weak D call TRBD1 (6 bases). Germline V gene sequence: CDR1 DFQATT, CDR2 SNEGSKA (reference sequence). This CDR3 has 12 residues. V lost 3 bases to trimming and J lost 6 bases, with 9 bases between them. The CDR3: CSARDSIQPQHF. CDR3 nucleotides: TGCAGTGCTAGGGACAGTATTCAGCCCCAGCATTTT.

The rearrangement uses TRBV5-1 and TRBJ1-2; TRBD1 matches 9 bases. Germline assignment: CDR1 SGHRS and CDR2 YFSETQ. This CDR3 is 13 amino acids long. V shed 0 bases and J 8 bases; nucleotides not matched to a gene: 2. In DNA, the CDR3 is TGCGCCAGCAGCTTGGAGGGACAGGGCGGCTACACCTTC. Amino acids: CASSLEGQGGYTF.

In DNA form, the CDR3 reads TGCGCCAGCAGCGCCGGACAGGGCACTGAAGCTTTCTTT. Translating gives CASSAGQGTEAFF. The V call is TRBV4-1, the J call TRBJ1-1; 8 nucleotides align to TRBD1. Germline V gene data show CDR1 as MGHRA and CDR2 as YSYEKL. The CDR3 consists of 13 residues. V lost 5 bases, J lost 4 bases, and 3 bases stayed unmatched.

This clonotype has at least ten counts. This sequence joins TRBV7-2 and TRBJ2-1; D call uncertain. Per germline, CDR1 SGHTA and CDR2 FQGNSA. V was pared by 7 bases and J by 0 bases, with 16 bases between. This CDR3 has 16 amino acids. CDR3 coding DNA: TGTGCCAGCAATCTAGGATCGGCTAACTCCTACAATGAGCAGTTCTTC. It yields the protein CASNLGSANSYNEQFF.

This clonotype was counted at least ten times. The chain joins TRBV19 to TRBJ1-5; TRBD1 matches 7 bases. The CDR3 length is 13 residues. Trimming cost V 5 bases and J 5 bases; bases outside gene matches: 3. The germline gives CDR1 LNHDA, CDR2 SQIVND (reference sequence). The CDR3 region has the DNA TGTGCCAGTAGTGAGACAGGGTATCAGCCCCAGCATTTT. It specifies CASSETGYQPQHF.

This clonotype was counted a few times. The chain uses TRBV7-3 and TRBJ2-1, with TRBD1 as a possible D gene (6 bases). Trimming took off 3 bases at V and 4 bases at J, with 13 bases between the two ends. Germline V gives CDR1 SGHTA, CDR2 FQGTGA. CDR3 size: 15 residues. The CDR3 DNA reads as TGTGCCAGCAGCTTCGAGGGGGTTCCTTACAATGAGCAGTTCTTC. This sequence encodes CASSFEGVPYNEQFF. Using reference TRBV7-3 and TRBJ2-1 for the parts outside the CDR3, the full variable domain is GAGVSQTPSNKVTEKGKYVELRCDPISGHTALYWYRQSLGQGPEFLIYFQGTGAADDSGLPNDRFFAVRPEGSVSTLKIQRTERGDSAVYLCASSFEGVPYNEQFFGPGTRLTVL.

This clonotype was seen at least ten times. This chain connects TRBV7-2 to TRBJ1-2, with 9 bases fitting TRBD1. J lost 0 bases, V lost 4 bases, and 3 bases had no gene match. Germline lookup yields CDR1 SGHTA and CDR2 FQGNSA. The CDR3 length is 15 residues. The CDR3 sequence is CASSSTGGSNYGYTF. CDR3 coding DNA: TGTGCCAGCAGCTCTACAGGGGGCTCTAACTATGGCTACACCTTC.

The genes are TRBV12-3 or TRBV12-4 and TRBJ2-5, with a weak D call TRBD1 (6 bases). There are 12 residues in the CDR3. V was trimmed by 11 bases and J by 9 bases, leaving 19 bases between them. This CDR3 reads CAAGSPSGAQYF. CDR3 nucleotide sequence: TGTGCCGCAGGGAGCCCCTCAGGGGCCCAGTACTTC.